Listed below are T cell receptor beta chains from one sample, sequenced in a study of blood T cells in healthy people across ages. One entry per CDR3 protein, called by TCRdb with MiXCR from the 5' RACE reads. The table records some 890,000 distinct CDR3 sequences, almost 30% of them present only once. These same records also appear under a second study, on T cells of mothers and their children.

Specimen: blood. These receptors were taken from a woman in her 40s in good health. Both conserved end residues are trimmed from each CDR3. Each record gives: V gene, D gene, J gene, CDR3 protein. A D gene is named only where the DNA matches it firmly.

>TRBV7-6|NA|TRBJ2-3
ASSYTGTGTDTQY
>TRBV6-5|NA|TRBJ2-5
ASSFGTDDEQY
>TRBV27|NA|TRBJ1-5
ASSRTYGRSQPQH
>TRBV20-1|NA|TRBJ2-3
SARDRENYSTDTQN
>TRBV7-9|NA|TRBJ1-4
ASSFDDEEKLF
>TRBV7-3|NA|TRBJ2-7
ASSLRAGLSYEQY
>TRBV6-5|NA|TRBJ2-1
ASSYSTHEQF
>TRBV4-2|NA|TRBJ2-5
ASSQDDREAQY
>TRBV4-1|TRBD2|TRBJ2-3
ASSQEGGSGTDTQY
>TRBV7-9|TRBD2|TRBJ2-3
ASKPNVAGTDTQY
>TRBV6-6|NA|TRBJ1-5
AIKSDLSINQPQH